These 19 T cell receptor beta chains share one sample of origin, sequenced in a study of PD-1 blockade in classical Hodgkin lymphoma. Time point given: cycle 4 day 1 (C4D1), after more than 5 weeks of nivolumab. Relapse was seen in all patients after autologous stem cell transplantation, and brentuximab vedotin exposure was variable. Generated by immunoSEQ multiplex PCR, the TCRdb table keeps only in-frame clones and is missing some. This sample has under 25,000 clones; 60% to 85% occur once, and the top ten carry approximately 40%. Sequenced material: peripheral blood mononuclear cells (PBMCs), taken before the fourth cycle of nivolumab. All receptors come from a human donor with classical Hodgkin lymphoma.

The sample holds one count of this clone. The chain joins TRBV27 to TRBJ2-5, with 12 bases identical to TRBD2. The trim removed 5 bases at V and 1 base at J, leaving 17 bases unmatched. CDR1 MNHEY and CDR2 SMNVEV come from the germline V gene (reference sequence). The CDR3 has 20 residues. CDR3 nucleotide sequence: TGTGCCAGCAGTCCGTACTTTATTCTAGCGGGGGGGATTCCCCAAGAGACCCAGTACTTC. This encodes CASSPYFILAGGIPQETQYF.

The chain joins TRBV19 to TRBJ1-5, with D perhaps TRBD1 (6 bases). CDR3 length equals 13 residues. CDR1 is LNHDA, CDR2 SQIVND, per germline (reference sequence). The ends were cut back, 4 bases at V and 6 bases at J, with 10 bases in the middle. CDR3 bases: TGTGCCAGTAGTAGGGACACCGGTCAGCCCCAGCATTTT. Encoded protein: CASSRDTGQPQHF.

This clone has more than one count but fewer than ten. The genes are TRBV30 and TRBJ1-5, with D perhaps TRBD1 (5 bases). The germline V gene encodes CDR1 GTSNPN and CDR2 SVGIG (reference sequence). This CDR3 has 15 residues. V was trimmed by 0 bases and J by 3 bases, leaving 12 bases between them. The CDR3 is CAWSVEGTSNQPQHF. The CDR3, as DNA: TGTGCCTGGAGTGTAGAGGGGACCTCCAATCAGCCCCAGCATTTT.

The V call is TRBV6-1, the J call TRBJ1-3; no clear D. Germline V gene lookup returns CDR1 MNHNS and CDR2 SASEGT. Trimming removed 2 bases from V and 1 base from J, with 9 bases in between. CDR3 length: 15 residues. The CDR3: CASSENRLSGNTIYF. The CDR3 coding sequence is TGTGCCAGCAGTGAAAACAGACTGTCTGGAAACACCATATATTTT.

Here the CDR3 DNA reads TGCGCCAGCAACCCAGACAGCTCCTATAATTCACCCCTCCACTTT. The encoded protein is CASNPDSSYNSPLHF. The V call is TRBV5-1, the J call TRBJ1-6; D possibly corresponds to TRBD1 (5 bases). The germline CDR1 and CDR2 sequences are SGHRS and YFSETQ. The CDR3 loop spans 15 amino acids. V lost 6 bases and J lost 0, with 10 bases in between.

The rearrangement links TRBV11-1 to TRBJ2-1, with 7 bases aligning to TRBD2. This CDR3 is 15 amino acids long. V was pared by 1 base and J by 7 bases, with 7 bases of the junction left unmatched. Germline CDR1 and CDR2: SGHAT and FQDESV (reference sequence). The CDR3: CASSLVGGGGNEQFF. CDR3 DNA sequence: TGTGCCAGCAGCTTAGTTGGGGGGGGAGGGAATGAGCAGTTCTTC. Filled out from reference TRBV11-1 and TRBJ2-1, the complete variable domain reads EAEVAQSPRYKITEKSQAVAFWCDPISGHATLYWYRQILGQGPELLVQFQDESVVDDSQLPKDRFSAERLKGVDSTLKIQPAELGDSAMYLCASSLVGGGGNEQFFGPGTRLTVL.

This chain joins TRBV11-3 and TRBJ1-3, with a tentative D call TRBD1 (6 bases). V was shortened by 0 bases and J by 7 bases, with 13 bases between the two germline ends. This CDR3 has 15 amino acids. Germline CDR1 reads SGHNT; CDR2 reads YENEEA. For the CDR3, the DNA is TGTGCCAGCAGCTTAGAACCGGGGGCTTGGAACACCATATATTTT. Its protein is CASSLEPGAWNTIYF.

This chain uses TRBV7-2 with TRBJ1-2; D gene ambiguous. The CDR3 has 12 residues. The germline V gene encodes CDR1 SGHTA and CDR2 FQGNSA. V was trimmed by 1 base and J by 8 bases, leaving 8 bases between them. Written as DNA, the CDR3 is TGTGCCAGCAGCTTAGGAATGGTGGGCTACACCTTC. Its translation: CASSLGMVGYTF.

The CDR3 is CASSFLANTEAFF. For the CDR3, the DNA is TGTGCCAGCAGCTTTCTCGCGAACACTGAAGCTTTCTTT. The chain combines TRBV5-6 with TRBJ1-1; D remains ambiguous. The length of the CDR3 is 13 residues. The V end was cut by 2 bases, the J end by 1 base, with 6 bases between. Germline lookup yields CDR1 SGHDT and CDR2 YYEEEE.

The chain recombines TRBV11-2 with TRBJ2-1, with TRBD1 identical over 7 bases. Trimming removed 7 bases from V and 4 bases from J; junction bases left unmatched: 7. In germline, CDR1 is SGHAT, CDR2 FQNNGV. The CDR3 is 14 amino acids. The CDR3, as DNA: TGTGCCAGCAATCCCGGGACAGAATACAATGAGCAGTTCTTC. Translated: CASNPGTEYNEQFF.

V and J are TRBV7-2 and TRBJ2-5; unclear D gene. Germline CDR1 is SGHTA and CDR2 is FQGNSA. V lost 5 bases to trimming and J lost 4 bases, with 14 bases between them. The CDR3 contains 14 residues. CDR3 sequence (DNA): TGTGCCAGCAGCCCAGCGAGTTTGGGAGAGACCCAGTACTTC. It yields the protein CASSPASLGETQYF.

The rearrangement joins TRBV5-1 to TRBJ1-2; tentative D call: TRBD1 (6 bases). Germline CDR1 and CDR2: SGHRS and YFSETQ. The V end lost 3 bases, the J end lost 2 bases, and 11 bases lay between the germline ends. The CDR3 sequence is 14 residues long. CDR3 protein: CASSSRQANYGYTF. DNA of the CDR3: TGCGCCAGCAGCTCCCGACAGGCGAACTATGGCTACACCTTC.

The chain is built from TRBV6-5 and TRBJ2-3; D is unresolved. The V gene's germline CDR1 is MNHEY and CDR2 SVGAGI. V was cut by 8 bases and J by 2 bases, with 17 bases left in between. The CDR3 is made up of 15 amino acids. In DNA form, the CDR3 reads TGTGCCAGCCGCCCAAAGTTCGGTCCCACAGATACGCAGTATTTT. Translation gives CASRPKFGPTDTQYF.

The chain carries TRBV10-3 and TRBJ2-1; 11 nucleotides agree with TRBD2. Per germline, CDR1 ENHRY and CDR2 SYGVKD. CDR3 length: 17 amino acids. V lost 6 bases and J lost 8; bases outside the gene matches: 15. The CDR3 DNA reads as TGTGCCATCAGGTGGGCTAGCGGGAGGTCGTTTGGGGATGAGCAGTTCTTC. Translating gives CAIRWASGRSFGDEQFF.

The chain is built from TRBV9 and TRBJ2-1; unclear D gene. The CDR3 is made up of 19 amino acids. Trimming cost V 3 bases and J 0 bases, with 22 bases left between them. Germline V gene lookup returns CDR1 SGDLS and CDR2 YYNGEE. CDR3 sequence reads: CASSDVAVPARSSYNEQFF. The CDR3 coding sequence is TGTGCCAGCAGCGACGTAGCAGTACCAGCTCGGAGCTCCTACAATGAGCAGTTCTTC.

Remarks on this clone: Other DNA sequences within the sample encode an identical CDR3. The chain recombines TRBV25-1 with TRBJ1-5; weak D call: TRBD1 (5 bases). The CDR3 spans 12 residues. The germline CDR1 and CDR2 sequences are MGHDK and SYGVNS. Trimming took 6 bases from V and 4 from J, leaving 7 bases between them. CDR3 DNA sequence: TGTGCCAGCAGGGGGGGGAATCAGCCCCAGCATTTT. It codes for CASRGGNQPQHF.

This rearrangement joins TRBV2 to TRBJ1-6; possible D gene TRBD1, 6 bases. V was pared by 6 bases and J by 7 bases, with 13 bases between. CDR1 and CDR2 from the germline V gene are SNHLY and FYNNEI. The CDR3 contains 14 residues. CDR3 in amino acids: CASSPYRANSPLHF. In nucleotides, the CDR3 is TGTGCCAGCAGCCCCTACAGGGCCAATTCACCCCTCCACTTT.

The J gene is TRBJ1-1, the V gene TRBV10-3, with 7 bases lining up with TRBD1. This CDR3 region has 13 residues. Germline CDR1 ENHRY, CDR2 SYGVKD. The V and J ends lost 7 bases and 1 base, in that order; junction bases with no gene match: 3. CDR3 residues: CAITRQGNTEAFF. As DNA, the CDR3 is TGTGCCATCACCAGACAGGGGAACACTGAAGCTTTCTTT.

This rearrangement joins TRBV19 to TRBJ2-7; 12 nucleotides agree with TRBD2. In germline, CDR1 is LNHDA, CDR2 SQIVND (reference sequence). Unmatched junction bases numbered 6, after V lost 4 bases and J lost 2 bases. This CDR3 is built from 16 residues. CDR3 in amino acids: CASSTGTSGLAYEQYF. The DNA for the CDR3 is TGTGCCAGTAGTACGGGGACTAGCGGGCTTGCCTACGAGCAGTACTTC.